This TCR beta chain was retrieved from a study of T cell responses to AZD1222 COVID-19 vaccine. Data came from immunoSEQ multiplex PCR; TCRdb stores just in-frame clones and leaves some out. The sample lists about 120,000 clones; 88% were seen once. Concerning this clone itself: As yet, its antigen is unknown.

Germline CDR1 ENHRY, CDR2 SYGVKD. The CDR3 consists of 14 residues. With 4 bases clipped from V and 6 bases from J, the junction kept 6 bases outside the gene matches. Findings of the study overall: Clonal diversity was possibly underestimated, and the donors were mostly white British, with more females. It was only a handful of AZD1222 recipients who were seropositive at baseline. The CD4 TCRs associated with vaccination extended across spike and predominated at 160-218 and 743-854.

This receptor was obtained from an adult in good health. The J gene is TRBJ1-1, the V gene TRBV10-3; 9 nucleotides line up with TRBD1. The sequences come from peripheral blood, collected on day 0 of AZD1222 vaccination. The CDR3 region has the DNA TGTGCCATCAGTGGAGGGACAGGGATCCCTGAAGCTTTCTTT. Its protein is CAISGGTGIPEAFF.